Listed below are T cell receptor beta chains from one sample, sequenced in a study of regulatory T cells in long-lasting Graves disease. Each CDR3 protein is one row after TCRdb ran MiXCR on the multiplex PCR reads. The sample shows roughly 500,000 distinct CDR3 sequences, approximately 13% of them seen only once. The same data also contributed to another study, on T cells in Graves' hyperthyroidism and ophthalmopathy.

The sequenced sample was peripheral blood mononuclear cells (PBMCs), obtained at new diagnosis, from a patient treated with antithyroid drugs. Receptors were obtained from a man aged 25-45 years with Graves disease. CDR3s include the opening cysteine and the closing phenylalanine or tryptophan. The D gene is left open where the match is weak. The listing skips clone size in some rows; elsewhere it reads once, few, many or a size class.

j_call v_call d_call clone_size cdr3_aa cdr3_nt
TRBJ2-5 TRBV7-2 TRBD1 - CASSHRDSIQETQYF TGTGCCAGCAGCCACAGGGACAGTATTCAAGAGACCCAGTACTTC
TRBJ2-2 TRBV10-2 TRBD2 few CASRKRGSTGELFF TGCGCCAGCCGAAAGCGGGGGAGCACCGGGGAGCTGTTTTTT
TRBJ1-2 TRBV13 - many CASSFVDRSNYGYTF TGTGCCAGCAGCTTCGTGGACAGATCTAACTATGGCTACACCTTC
TRBJ1-2 TRBV20-1 - few CSARRGNGYTF TGCAGTGCTAGAAGGGGGAACGGCTACACCTTC
TRBJ1-1 TRBV7-9 - few CASTLGAGRNTEAFF TGTGCCAGCACCCTAGGGGCGGGCCGGAACACTGAAGCTTTCTTT
TRBJ2-7 TRBV6-5 - few CASSYPGAGFSYEQYF TGTGCCAGCAGTTACCCCGGGGCGGGTTTCTCCTACGAGCAGTACTTC
TRBJ2-2 TRBV19 - few CASSITGGGGELFF TGTGCCAGTAGTATAACCGGGGGAGGCGGGGAGCTGTTTTTT
TRBJ2-1 TRBV2 - many CASMGPQQFF TGTGCCAGCATGGGACCACAGCAGTTCTTC
TRBJ2-7 TRBV20-1 - many CSARVPSGAYEQYF TGCAGTGCTAGAGTTCCCTCGGGCGCCTACGAGCAGTACTTC
TRBJ2-2 TRBV4-1 TRBD2 - CASSFPGGQNTGELFF TGCGCCAGCAGCTTCCCGGGAGGGCAAAACACCGGGGAGCTGTTTTTT
TRBJ1-2 TRBV6-9 - many CASSYDRTNYGYTF TGTGCCAGCAGTTACGACAGGACAAACTATGGCTACACCTTC
TRBJ2-5 TRBV4-1 TRBD2 - CASSQVAGGVGETQYF TGCGCCAGCAGCCAAGTAGCGGGAGGGGTGGGTGAGACCCAGTACTTC
TRBJ1-1 TRBV30 TRBD1 - CAWSQGQGAFF TGTGCCTGGAGCCAGGGACAGGGGGCTTTCTTT
TRBJ2-5 TRBV9 - - CASSAGSVGAETQYF TGTGCCAGCAGCGCGGGTAGCGTAGGGGCAGAGACCCAGTACTTC
TRBJ2-3 TRBV3-1 TRBD2 few CASRKSGGTDTQYF TGTGCCAGCCGTAAGAGCGGGGGCACAGATACGCAGTATTTT
TRBJ1-1 TRBV20-1 - - CSPGGEVTEAFF TGCAGTCCGGGGGGGGAGGTCACTGAAGCTTTCTTT
TRBJ2-1 TRBV7-7 - - CASSLGGLAQYNEQFF TGTGCTAGCAGCTTAGGGGGGCTAGCGCAATACAATGAGCAGTTCTTC
TRBJ2-5 TRBV2 - many CASSEDRVETQYF TGTGCCAGCAGTGAAGACAGGGTAGAGACCCAGTACTTC
TRBJ1-5 TRBV30 TRBD1 few CAWSDRDRGDQPQHF TGTGCCTGGAGTGACCGGGACAGGGGCGATCAGCCCCAGCATTTT
TRBJ1-1 TRBV30 TRBD1 many CAWRTGGLAEAFF TGTGCCTGGAGGACAGGGGGCCTAGCTGAAGCTTTCTTT
TRBJ2-2 TRBV7-2 - few CASSLRRNRGELFF TGTGCCAGCAGCTTACGGAGGAACCGTGGGGAGCTGTTTTTT
TRBJ2-1 TRBV28 - many CASSLGTTYEQFF TGTGCCAGCAGTTTAGGGACAACCTATGAGCAGTTCTTC
TRBJ2-1 TRBV12-3/TRBV12-4 - many CASGSGASSYNEQFF TGTGCCAGCGGTAGCGGAGCATCCTCCTACAATGAGCAGTTCTTC
TRBJ1-1 TRBV30 - - CAWSVPSGRRNTEAFF TGTGCCTGGAGTGTACCCTCGGGGCGGCGGAACACTGAAGCTTTCTTT
TRBJ2-3 TRBV27 TRBD2 many CASRGTSGNVVQYF TGTGCCAGCAGGGGGACTAGCGGGAACGTGGTGCAGTATTTT
TRBJ2-7 TRBV7-6 - - CASSPPNRPSSYEQYF TGTGCCAGCAGCCCACCCAACAGGCCGAGCTCCTACGAGCAGTACTTC
TRBJ2-1 TRBV9 TRBD2 - CASSFLAGGDNEQFF TGTGCCAGCAGCTTCTTAGCGGGAGGGGACAATGAGCAGTTCTTC
TRBJ2-3 TRBV20-1 - many CSARRQVRGTDTQYF TGCAGTGCTAGACGACAGGTACGAGGCACAGATACGCAGTATTTT
TRBJ2-7 TRBV12-5 TRBD1 many CASGSYGDRRLGGYEQYF TGTGCTAGTGGCTCTTACGGGGACAGGCGGTTGGGAGGCTACGAGCAGTACTTC
TRBJ2-1 TRBV27 - - CASSKGGYEQFF TGTGCCAGCAGTAAAGGGGGTTATGAGCAGTTCTTC
TRBJ2-7 TRBV7-3 - many CASSQTGTSREQYF TGTGCCAGCAGCCAAACCGGGACCTCAAGGGAGCAGTACTTC
TRBJ1-5 TRBV20-1 - many CSARDMGQPQHF TGCAGTGCTAGGGACATGGGACAGCCCCAGCATTTT
TRBJ1-4 TRBV20-1 - - CNAGSNEKLFF TGCAATGCTGGTTCTAATGAAAAACTGTTTTTT
TRBJ2-5 TRBV5-1 - few CASGGRGSGRETQYF TGCGCCAGCGGAGGCAGGGGTAGTGGTCGGGAGACCCAGTACTTC
TRBJ2-2 TRBV11-1 TRBD1 many CASSYGQETVELFF TGTGCCAGCAGCTACGGACAGGAAACGGTCGAGCTGTTTTTT
TRBJ1-2 TRBV29-1 - few CSAQGLLANYGYTF TGCAGCGCCCAGGGGCTGTTAGCTAACTATGGCTACACCTTC
TRBJ2-2 TRBV6-4 TRBD1 - CASKQGADGELFF TGTGCCAGCAAACAGGGGGCTGACGGGGAGCTGTTTTTT
TRBJ2-2 TRBV2 - many CASSRTTNTGELFF TGTGCCAGCAGTCGAACGACTAACACCGGGGAGCTGTTTTTT
TRBJ2-3 TRBV7-2 - - CASQDGGGDTDTQYF TGTGCCAGCCAAGATGGAGGGGGGGACACAGATACGCAGTATTTT
TRBJ2-2 TRBV20-1 TRBD2 few CSAAAGTTNTGELFF TGCAGTGCCGCAGCCGGGACTACCAACACCGGGGAGCTGTTTTTT
TRBJ2-1 TRBV5-1 - - CASSMAGSFNEQFF TGCGCCAGCAGCATGGCGGGTAGTTTCAATGAGCAGTTCTTC
TRBJ2-1 TRBV6-5 - many CASSYSDPDADEQFF TGTGCCAGCAGTTACTCTGATCCAGATGCGGATGAGCAGTTCTTC
TRBJ2-7 TRBV5-5 TRBD1 - CASSPGGTGGEEQYF TGTGCCAGCAGCCCCGGGGGGACAGGGGGAGAGGAGCAGTACTTC
TRBJ1-4 TRBV5-1 - - CASSLGSTGSNEKLFF TGCGCCAGCAGCTTGGGTTCGACAGGCTCTAATGAAAAACTGTTTTTT
TRBJ1-2 TRBV5-1 - - CASSFYGGDIGYTF TGCGCCAGCAGCTTCTACGGAGGGGATATCGGCTACACCTTC
TRBJ1-2 TRBV13 - few CASSLESKGYGYTF TGTGCCAGCAGCTTAGAATCTAAGGGCTATGGCTACACCTTC
TRBJ2-3 TRBV6-2/TRBV6-3 TRBD2 few CASPGGTSGRDGTSDTQYF TGTGCCAGCCCTGGTGGGACTAGCGGGAGGGACGGGACCTCAGATACGCAGTATTTT